The 6 T cell receptor beta chains given below trace back to one sample, sequenced in a study of metastatic and nonmetastatic thyroid tumors. No patient received treatment before thyroid surgery. TCRdb reassembled clones from the PCR reads with MiXCR. Of about 33,000 clones listed, 15% to 20% are singletons. The material sequenced was blood. Every receptor here comes from a male donor with papillary thyroid cancer or a benign thyroid nodule (not recorded which). Some clones in this sample may be carry-over from other donors' samples.

This clone was counted many times. The V gene is TRBV18, the J gene TRBJ2-3; the D is unclear. V lost 2 bases to trimming and J lost 4 bases, with 10 bases between them. Germline V gene lookup returns CDR1 KGHSH and CDR2 LQKENI. This CDR3 has 14 residues. The CDR3 is CASSPDYLPDTQYF. Written as DNA, the CDR3 is TGTGCCAGCTCACCAGATTATCTCCCAGATACGCAGTATTTT.

The V call is TRBV19, the J call TRBJ2-5, with 10 bases matching TRBD2. Germline V gene sequence: CDR1 LNHDA, CDR2 SQIVND (reference sequence). Losses at the gene ends were 4 bases for V and 1 base for J; bases not matched to a gene: 9. This CDR3 comprises 17 residues. The CDR3 protein is CASSSGTSATIQETQYF. DNA for the CDR3: TGTGCCAGTAGTAGCGGGACTAGCGCGACCATCCAAGAGACCCAGTACTTC.

This clone was seen repeatedly, ten times or more. The rearrangement links TRBV3-1 to TRBJ2-1, with TRBD2 matching over 10 bases. V was clipped by 6 bases and J by 5 bases; unmatched bases: 10. This CDR3 is built from 16 residues. CDR1 is LGHDT and CDR2 is YNNKEL in the germline V gene (reference sequence). CDR3 bases: TGTGCCAGCAGAAGAGCGGGGGGGCGAAGGGACAATGAGCAGTTCTTC. As protein: CASRRAGGRRDNEQFF.

This clone came up many times. The chain joins TRBV6-1 to TRBJ2-7, with TRBD2 matching 13 bases. CDR3 length equals 13 residues. V dropped 7 bases and J dropped 7; count of bases not matched to a gene: 4. Germline V gene lookup returns CDR1 MNHNS and CDR2 SASEGT. The CDR3 sequence: CASMELAGGEQYF. CDR3 DNA sequence: TGTGCCAGCATGGAACTAGCGGGAGGGGAGCAGTACTTC.

The chain couples TRBV18 to TRBJ1-6; D might be TRBD1 (6 bases). With 3 bases removed from V and 10 bases from J, the gap between germline ends came to 10 bases. The germline CDR1 and CDR2 sequences are KGHSH and LQKENI. This CDR3 region has 13 residues. CDR3 sequence (DNA): TGTGCCAGCTCACCTTCAGGGGTCTCACCCCTCCACTTT. Translating gives CASSPSGVSPLHF.

This clone has more than one count but fewer than ten. The V call is TRBV6-2 or TRBV6-3, the J call TRBJ2-1; D is ambiguous. V was shortened by 10 bases and J by 0 bases, with 16 bases between the two germline ends. Germline loops: CDR1 MNHEY, CDR2 SVGEGT. The CDR3 is made up of 15 amino acids. The CDR3 spells CATASRAASYNEQFF. In DNA, the CDR3 is TGTGCCACCGCAAGCCGCGCTGCCTCCTACAATGAGCAGTTCTTC.